This T cell receptor beta chain was found in a study of Ad26.COV2.S vaccination and SARS-CoV-2 variants. Overall study findings and caveats: Whether participants received vaccine or placebo, their non-spike TCR breadth was similar.

CDR3 length equals 14 residues. From germline, CDR1 is SEHNR and CDR2 FQNEAQ (reference sequence). Trimming removed 5 bases from V and 8 bases from J, with 15 bases in between. The treatment here: about 20 received Ad26.COV2.S at low or high dose, single or two shots; about 5 received placebo; per-sample allocation not given. Day 63 after the first injection of vaccine or placebo was the sampling time. Generated by immunoSEQ multiplex PCR, the TCRdb table keeps only in-frame clones and is missing some. In the table there are hundreds of thousands of clones, 80% to 90% of which are singletons. Concerning this clone itself: What it binds is unknown.

The source of this sequence is a person aged 18-60 years who received the Ad26.COV2.S COVID-19 vaccine or a placebo. The input for sequencing was peripheral blood, taken in a trial of Ad26.COV2.S vaccine versus placebo. The rearrangement links TRBV7-9 to TRBJ1-4; tentative D call: TRBD1 (5 bases). The CDR3 DNA sequence: TGTGCCAGCAGCGGGGCGCCGGGGAGGGAAAAACTGTTTTTT. As protein: CASSGAPGREKLFF.